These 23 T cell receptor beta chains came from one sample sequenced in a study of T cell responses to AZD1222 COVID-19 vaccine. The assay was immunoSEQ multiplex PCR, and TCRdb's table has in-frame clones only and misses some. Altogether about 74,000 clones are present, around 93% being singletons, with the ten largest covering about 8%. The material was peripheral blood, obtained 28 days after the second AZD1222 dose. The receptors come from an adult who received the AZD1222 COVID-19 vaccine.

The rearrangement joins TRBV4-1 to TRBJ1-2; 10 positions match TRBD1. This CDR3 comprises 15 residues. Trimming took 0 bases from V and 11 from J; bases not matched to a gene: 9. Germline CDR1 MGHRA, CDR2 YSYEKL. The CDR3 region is CASSQDGGQGMRYTF. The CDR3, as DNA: TGCGCCAGCAGCCAAGACGGGGGACAGGGGATGAGGTACACCTTC.

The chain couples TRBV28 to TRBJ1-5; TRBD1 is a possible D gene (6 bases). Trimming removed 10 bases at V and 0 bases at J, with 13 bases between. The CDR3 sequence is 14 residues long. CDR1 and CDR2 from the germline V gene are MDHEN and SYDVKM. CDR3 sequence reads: CATRQVLSNQPQHF. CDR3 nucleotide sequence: TGTGCCACCAGACAGGTCCTTAGCAATCAGCCCCAGCATTTT.

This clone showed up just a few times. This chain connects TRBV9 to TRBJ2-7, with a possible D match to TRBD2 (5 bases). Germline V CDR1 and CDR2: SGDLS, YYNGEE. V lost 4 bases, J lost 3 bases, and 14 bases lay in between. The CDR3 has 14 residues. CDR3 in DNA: TGTGCCAGCAGCCCAGAACTAGGGATCTACGAGCAGTACTTC. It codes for CASSPELGIYEQYF.

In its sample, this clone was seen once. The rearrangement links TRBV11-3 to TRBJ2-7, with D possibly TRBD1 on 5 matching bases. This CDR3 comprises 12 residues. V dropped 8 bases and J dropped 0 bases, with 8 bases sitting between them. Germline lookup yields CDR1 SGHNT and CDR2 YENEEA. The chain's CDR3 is CASGAGSYEQYF. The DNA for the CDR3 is TGTGCCAGCGGGGCCGGCTCCTACGAGCAGTACTTC.

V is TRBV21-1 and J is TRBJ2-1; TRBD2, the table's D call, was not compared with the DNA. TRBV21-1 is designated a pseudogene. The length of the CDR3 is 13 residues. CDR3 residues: CASSKEACNEQFF. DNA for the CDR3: TGTGCCAGCAGCAAAGAAGCTTGCAATGAGCAGTTCTTC.

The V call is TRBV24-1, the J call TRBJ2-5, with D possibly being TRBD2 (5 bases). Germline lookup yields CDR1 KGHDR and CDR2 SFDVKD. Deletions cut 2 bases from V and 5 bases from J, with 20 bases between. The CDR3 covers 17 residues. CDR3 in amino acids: CATSDSGLGSPAETQYF. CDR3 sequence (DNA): TGTGCCACCAGTGATTCTGGGTTGGGGAGCCCGGCCGAGACCCAGTACTTC.

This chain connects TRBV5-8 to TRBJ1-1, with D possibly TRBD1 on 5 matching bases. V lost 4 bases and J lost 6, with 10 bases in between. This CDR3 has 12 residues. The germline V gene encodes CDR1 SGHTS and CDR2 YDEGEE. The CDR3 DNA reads TGTGCCAGCAGCCCCGGGACCCCTGAAGCTTTCTTT. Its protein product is CASSPGTPEAFF.

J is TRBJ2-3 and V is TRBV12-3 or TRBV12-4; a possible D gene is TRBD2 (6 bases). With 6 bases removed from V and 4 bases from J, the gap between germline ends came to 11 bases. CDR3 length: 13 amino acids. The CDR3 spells CASRQGGADTQYF. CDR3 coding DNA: TGTGCCAGCAGGCAGGGAGGAGCAGATACGCAGTATTTT.

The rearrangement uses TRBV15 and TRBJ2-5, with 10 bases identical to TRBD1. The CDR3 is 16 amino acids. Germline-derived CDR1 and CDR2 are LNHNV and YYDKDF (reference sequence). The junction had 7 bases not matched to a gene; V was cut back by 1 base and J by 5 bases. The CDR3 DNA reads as TGTGCCACCAGCAGAGGTTCCGGACAGGGGGGGGAGACCCAGTACTTC. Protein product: CATSRGSGQGGETQYF.

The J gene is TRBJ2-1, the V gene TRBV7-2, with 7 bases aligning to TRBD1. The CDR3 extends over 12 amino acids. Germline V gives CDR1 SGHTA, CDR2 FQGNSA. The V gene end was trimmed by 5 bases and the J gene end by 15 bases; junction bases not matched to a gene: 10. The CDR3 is CASSTRDSNPFF. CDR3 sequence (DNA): TGTGCCAGCAGCACACGGGACAGTAACCCGTTCTTC.

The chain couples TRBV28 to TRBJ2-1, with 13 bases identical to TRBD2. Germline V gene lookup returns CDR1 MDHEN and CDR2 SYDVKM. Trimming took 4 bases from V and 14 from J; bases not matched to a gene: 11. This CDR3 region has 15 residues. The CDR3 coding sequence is TGTGCCAGCAGTTCCGCGGGACTAGCGGGGTTCTCTGAGTTCTTC. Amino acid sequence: CASSSAGLAGFSEFF. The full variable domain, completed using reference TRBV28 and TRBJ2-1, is DVKVTQSSRYLVKRTGEKVFLECVQDMDHENMFWYRQDPGLGLRLIYFSYDVKMKEKGDIPEGYSVSREKKERFSLILESASTNQTSMYLCASSSAGLAGFSEFFGPGTRLTVL.

The CDR3 nucleotides read TGCAGGATCCCACCCCTCCACTTT. Translated, it gives CRIPPLHF. The chain couples TRBV29-1 to TRBJ1-6; D ambiguous. The CDR3 spans 8 residues. Germline assignment: CDR1 SQVTM and CDR2 ANQGSEA.

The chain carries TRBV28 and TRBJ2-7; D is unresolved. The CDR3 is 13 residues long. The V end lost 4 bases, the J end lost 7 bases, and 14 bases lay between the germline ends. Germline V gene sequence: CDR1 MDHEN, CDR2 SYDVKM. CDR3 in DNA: TGTGCCAGCAGTTCTCGGACCTCGAGGGAGCAGTACTTC. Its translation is CASSSRTSREQYF.

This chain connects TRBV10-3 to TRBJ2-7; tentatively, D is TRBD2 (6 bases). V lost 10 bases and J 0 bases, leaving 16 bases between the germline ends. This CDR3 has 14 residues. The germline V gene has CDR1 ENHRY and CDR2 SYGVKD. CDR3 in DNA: TGTGCCACCAAACCGGGACTGAGCTCCTACGAGCAGTACTTC. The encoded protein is CATKPGLSSYEQYF.

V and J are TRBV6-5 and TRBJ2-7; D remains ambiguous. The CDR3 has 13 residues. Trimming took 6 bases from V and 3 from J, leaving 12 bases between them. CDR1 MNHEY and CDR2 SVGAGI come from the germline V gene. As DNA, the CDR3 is TGTGCCAGCAGCACTACCCCCGTCTACGAGCAGTACTTC. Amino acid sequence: CASSTTPVYEQYF.

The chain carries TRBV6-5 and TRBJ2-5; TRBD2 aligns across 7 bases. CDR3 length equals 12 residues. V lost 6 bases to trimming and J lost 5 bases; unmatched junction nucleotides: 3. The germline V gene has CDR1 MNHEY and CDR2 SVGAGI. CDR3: CASSWGGETQYF. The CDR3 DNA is TGTGCCAGCAGCTGGGGGGGGGAGACCCAGTACTTC.

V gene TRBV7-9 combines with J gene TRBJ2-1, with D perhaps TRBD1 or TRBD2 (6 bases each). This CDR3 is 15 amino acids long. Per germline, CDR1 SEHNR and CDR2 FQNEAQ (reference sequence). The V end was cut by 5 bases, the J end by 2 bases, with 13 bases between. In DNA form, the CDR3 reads TGTGCCAGCAGCCCGGTAAGGGGGGCCTACAATGAGCAGTTCTTC. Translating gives CASSPVRGAYNEQFF.

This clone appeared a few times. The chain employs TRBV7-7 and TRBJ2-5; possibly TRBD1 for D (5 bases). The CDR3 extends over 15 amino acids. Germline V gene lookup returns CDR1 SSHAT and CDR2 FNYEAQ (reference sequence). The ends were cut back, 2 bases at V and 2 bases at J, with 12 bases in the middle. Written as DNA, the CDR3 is TGTGCCAGCAGCTTAAGGGCAGGGCTACAAGAGACCCAGTACTTC. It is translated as CASSLRAGLQETQYF. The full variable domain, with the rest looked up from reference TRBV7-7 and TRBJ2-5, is GAGVSQSPRYKVTKRGQDVTLRCDPISSHATLYWYQQALGQGPEFLTYFNYEAQPDKSGLPSDRFSAERPEGSISTLTIQRTEQRDSAMYRCASSLRAGLQETQYFGPGTRLLVL.

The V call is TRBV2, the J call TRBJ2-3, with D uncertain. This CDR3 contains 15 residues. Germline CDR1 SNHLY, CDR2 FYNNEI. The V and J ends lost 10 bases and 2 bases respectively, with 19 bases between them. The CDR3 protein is CANRGRLGNTDTQYF. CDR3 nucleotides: TGTGCCAATAGAGGTCGGCTTGGGAACACAGATACGCAGTATTTT.

CDR3: CASSDWIGQPQHF. CDR3 in DNA: TGTGCCAGTAGCGACTGGATAGGCCAGCCCCAGCATTTT. V is TRBV19 and J is TRBJ1-5; D is uncertain. Between the trimmed V and J ends, which lost 6 bases and 7 bases, there was a span of 13 bases. The germline gives CDR1 LNHDA, CDR2 SQIVND (reference sequence). The CDR3 contains 13 residues.

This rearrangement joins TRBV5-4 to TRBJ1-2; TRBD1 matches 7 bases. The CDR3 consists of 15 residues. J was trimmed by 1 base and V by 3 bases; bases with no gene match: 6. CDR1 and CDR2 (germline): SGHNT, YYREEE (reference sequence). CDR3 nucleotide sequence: TGTGCCAGCAGCTCGCCGGGACAGATTAACTATGGCTACACCTTC. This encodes CASSSPGQINYGYTF. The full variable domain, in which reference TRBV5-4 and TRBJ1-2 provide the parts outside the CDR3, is ETGVTQSPTHLIKTRGQQVTLRCSSQSGHNTVSWYQQALGQGPQFIFQYYREEENGRGNFPPRFSGLQFPNYSSELNVNALELDDSALYLCASSSPGQINYGYTFGSGTRLTVV.

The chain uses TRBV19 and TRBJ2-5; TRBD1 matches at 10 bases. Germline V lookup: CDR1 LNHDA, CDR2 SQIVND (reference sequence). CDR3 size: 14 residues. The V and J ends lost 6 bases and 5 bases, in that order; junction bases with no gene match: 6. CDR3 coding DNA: TGTGCCAGTAGGACGACAGGGGGCGGTGAGACCCAGTACTTC. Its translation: CASRTTGGGETQYF.

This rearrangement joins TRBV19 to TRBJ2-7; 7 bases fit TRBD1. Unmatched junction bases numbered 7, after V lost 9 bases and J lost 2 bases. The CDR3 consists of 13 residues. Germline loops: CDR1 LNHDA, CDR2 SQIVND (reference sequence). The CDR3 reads CASHRDSPYEQYF. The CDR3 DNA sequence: TGTGCCAGCCATCGGGACAGTCCCTACGAGCAGTACTTC.